This T cell receptor beta chain was sequenced in a study of T cell clones after liver transplantation. Study overall: Timepoints were pre-transplant, pre-withdrawal, and after withdrawal was completed or failed. Study-level results: A larger donor-reactive than third-party decline suggested partial antigen-specific deletion. The donor-reactive repertoire was only partly measurable in a couple of subjects, lacking donor cells.

Some clones are missing from TCRdb's copy, which holds only in-frame ones; the method was immunoSEQ multiplex PCR. The sample has tens of thousands of clones, 85% to 90% seen once. The CDR3 is made up of 13 amino acids. Germline CDR1 and CDR2: SQVTM and ANQGSEA. Between the trimmed V and J ends, which lost 0 bases and 1 base, there was a span of 7 bases. Of note for this clone: Its antigen is as yet unknown.

The sequencing used CD8+ T cells from blood, collected 12 months after liver transplant. The chain uses TRBV29-1 and TRBJ2-7; no definite D call. This TCR came from a human patient who received a liver transplant. Some T cells may have originated in the graft donor. The CDR3 spells CSVEDLTSYEQYF. DNA of the CDR3: TGCAGCGTTGAAGATCTAACTTCCTACGAGCAGTACTTC.